This paragraph reports one T cell receptor (beta chain). Its antigen is unknown. Nothing much larger sits one base from this clone, and base qualities are not available. Libraries were built with 5' RACE. Instrument used: Illumina HiSeq 2500. A second PCR of about 6 to 11 cycles was run with a J-beta primer mix and a sample-barcoded 5' primer. Each TCR beta cDNA molecule received a unique molecular identifier from a template-switch 5' adaptor carrying 12 random nucleotides. Each sample yielded at least 2.5 million CDR3-containing paired-end reads. The Mint cDNA synthesis kit, primed by a TRBC-specific oligonucleotide, was used to synthesize first-strand cDNA from all RNA. Following uracil-DNA glycosylase treatment, all cDNA underwent a first 18-cycle PCR with the universal primers M1SS and BC2_uni_R. The study's processing was this. Normalization of each sample was performed by random selection of 1 million high-quality reads, each carrying a distinct molecular identifier. Reads with shared molecular identifiers were discarded instead of being binned into consensus sequences. MiTCR, run with a Q25 quality threshold and the strictest error-elimination algorithm, handled CDR3 identification, clonotype clustering and error correction. A nonparametric unseen species model with Euler transformation was used to estimate a lower bound on total TCR beta diversity. TCRdb reanalyzed the raw reads on its own, using fastp at Q25 for trimming and MiXCR for clone calling, and kept in-frame beta chains. Every CDR3 protein is listed once, alongside the most common genes and DNA of its rows. TCRdb's processing, not the authors', yielded these V and J calls. The sample table records hundreds of thousands of distinct CDR3 sequences; about a quarter of these occur just once. The ten largest clones represent about 3.9% of the sample.

This specimen comes from a study of blood T cells in healthy people across ages (dated by TCRdb to between 2014 and 2017). In the study overall: Template switching captured roughly one uniquely barcoded TCR beta cDNA molecule per two T cells in model experiments. The donors were split into four age groups: young (average about 15 years), middle-aged (around 37), aged (over 55) and long-lived (roughly 80). The study measured age-related changes in TCR beta repertoire diversity using deep sequencing normalized with unique cDNA molecular identifiers. Using the same blood draw, the study looked at two additional independent replicas of 1 million unique cDNA reads for two donors, one aged 18 to 30 and the other aged 80 or older.

Findings and caveats that apply to the study as a whole: The CMV infection status of donors was not known, potentially confounding age-related changes in expanded clonotypes. Bulk unsorted PBMC profiling prevented conclusive comparison of naive and antigen-experienced compartments. Observed TCR beta diversity correlated strongly with the percentage of naive T cells measured by flow cytometry. Estimates of total diversity based on one million sequenced T cells were regarded as lower bounds and as underestimates. The long-lived group showed more naive CD4+ T cells, fewer expanded clones and increased TCR diversity than the aged group, suggesting age selection. As age increased, observed TCR beta diversity per million T cells dropped in a roughly linear way, and a significant reduction was already evident by age roughly 40.

Donors were approximately 42 systemically healthy Caucasian individuals from Russia aged roughly 6 to 90 years. Approximately 10 milliliters of peripheral blood were collected from each donor into EDTA-treated Vacutainer tubes. Ficoll-Paque density-gradient centrifugation was used to isolate PBMCs, with at least 7 million per sample. Trizol reagent was used to extract total RNA from the PBMCs, yielding at least 5 micrograms per sample. The percentages of naive CD45RAhigh/CD27high T cells were determined by flow cytometry on a PBMC aliquot from every donor. In addition, the sample was reused for a study of T cells of mothers and their children. That second report states: Nine systemically healthy Caucasian individuals, comprising three mothers and their six children, were included as donors. cDNA synthesis used all of the extracted RNA, with roughly 1.5 ug of RNA in each 15 ul reaction. In the second PCR, the M1S primer added sample barcodes and 2-4 random nucleotides. More than 8 million TCR beta CDR3 reads were obtained from each mother, and approximately 3 million reads were obtained from each child. Thymic selection similarly shapes TCR recombination output in related and unrelated pairs, with minor effect from inherited differences. Normalized repertoire overlap was always slightly but never significantly higher in related than unrelated mother-child pairs. Persistent microchimeric T cell clones were not detected, at a sensitivity of 95 to 100 clones per million clonotypes. In the study, deep NGS was used to compare the TCR beta repertoires of mothers and children, and features distinguishing related mother-child pairs from unrelated individuals were sought. The mean age was roughly 36 +/- 4 years for the mothers and around 10 +/- 4 years for the children. After adapter ligation was performed with NEBNext reagents, the libraries were sequenced on an Illumina HiSeq 2000 with 100+100 nt paired-end reads. To avoid cross-contamination, the mother libraries and the child libraries were prepared a month apart and sequenced in separate runs. For each donor, somewhere between roughly 450,000 and 2,000,000 distinct TCR beta clonotypes were identified. Naive TCR beta clonotypes were estimated from low-frequency clonotypes matched to each donor's FACS-determined naive share, without sorting.

The specimen sequenced was blood. This TCR was recovered from a boy younger than 10 in good health.

The CDR3 reads CASSLAGKSPLHF. The sequence in DNA is TGCGCCAGCAGCTTGGCGGGTAAATCACCCCTCCACTTT. The sequence is built from TRBV5-1 and TRBJ1-6; no D gene can be assigned with confidence. The germline V gene supplies CDR1 SGHRS and CDR2 YFSETQ. V sheds 0 bases and J sheds 10 bases, leaving 8 bases between their ends. The CDR3 starts with the cysteine, ends with the phenylalanine, and has 13 residues. Only the CDR3 DNA is retained, 39 bases long and in frame from the first base.